Presented here are 18 T cell receptor beta chains from one specimen sequenced in a study of T cells in localized non-small cell lung cancer. Assay: immunoSEQ multiplex PCR; the TCRdb copy retains only in-frame clones and omits some. The sample has around 36,000 clones, roughly three quarters seen once. The sample in question was PBMCs, obtained before any cancer treatment. The receptors were gathered from a woman between 35 and 75 years old with stage II squamous cell lung carcinoma.

This clone is a singleton in its sample. CDR3 loop: CASSPWGLAGGGTYEQYF. The DNA of the CDR3 is TGTGCCAGCAGTCCATGGGGACTAGCGGGAGGGGGAACCTACGAGCAGTACTTC. The rearrangement joins TRBV27 to TRBJ2-7; 16 bases are a match to TRBD2. This CDR3 contains 18 residues. The V gene's germline CDR1 is MNHEY and CDR2 SMNVEV (reference sequence). V shed 5 bases and J 2 bases; nucleotides not matched to a gene: 9.

The genes are TRBV5-1 and TRBJ1-1; unclear D gene. The germline V gene has CDR1 SGHRS and CDR2 YFSETQ. The CDR3 loop spans 13 amino acids. V shed 6 bases and J shed 3 bases, with 12 bases lying between them. CDR3 nucleotides: TGCGCCAGCAAAGGAGGAAGCTACACTGAAGCTTTCTTT. Translated, it gives CASKGGSYTEAFF.

The V call is TRBV19, the J call TRBJ1-2, with unresolved D. Germline CDR1 is LNHDA and CDR2 is SQIVND (reference sequence). The V gene lost 3 bases and the J gene lost 5 bases, with 10 bases spanning the gap. The CDR3 length is 13 residues. The DNA of the CDR3 is TGTGCCAGTAGTATCGGGCAGGTATATGGCTACACCTTC. Protein sequence: CASSIGQVYGYTF.

The CDR3, as DNA: TGTGCCAGCAGTCCTGGGGACAGGTTGAACACTGAAGCTTTCTTT. Protein: CASSPGDRLNTEAFF. The chain employs TRBV28 and TRBJ1-1, with 8 bases that match TRBD1. The CDR3 is made up of 15 amino acids. V gave up 5 bases and J gave up 0 bases; unmatched junction bases: 5. CDR1 MDHEN and CDR2 SYDVKM come from the germline V gene.

The chain carries TRBV6-5 and TRBJ2-7; either TRBD1 or TRBD2 may fit D (5 bases each). CDR1 and CDR2 from the germline V gene are MNHEY and SVGAGI. The CDR3 consists of 15 residues. Trimming pared 2 bases from V and 12 bases from J, leaving 23 bases between. The CDR3 DNA follows: TGTGCCAGCAGTTACCGCCCGGGACCAGGAAGAGTAGTGTACTTC. This gives the protein CASSYRPGPGRVVYF.

In this sample, this clone turned up a few times. The chain combines TRBV6-5 with TRBJ2-6; D uncertain. Looked up from germline, CDR1 is MNHEY and CDR2 is SVGAGI. Trimming left V 6 bases short and J 1 base short, with 10 bases between. This CDR3 has 15 residues. This CDR3 reads CASSSTSSGANVLTF. CDR3 sequence (DNA): TGTGCCAGCAGCTCTACCTCTTCTGGGGCCAACGTCCTGACTTTC.

DNA of the CDR3: TGTGCCACCAGCAGAGATCGAGAGGGACAGCCCCAGCATTTT. Residues: CATSRDREGQPQHF. The chain carries TRBV15 and TRBJ1-5; D gene ambiguous. In germline, CDR1 is LNHNV, CDR2 YYDKDF (reference sequence). V shed 0 bases and J shed 7 bases, with 10 bases lying between them. The CDR3 loop spans 14 amino acids.

The CDR3 loop is CSVEAQANTGELFF. DNA for the CDR3: TGCAGCGTTGAAGCACAGGCGAACACCGGGGAGCTGTTTTTT. The J gene is TRBJ2-2, the V gene TRBV29-1, with D tentatively TRBD1 (5 bases). CDR3 length: 14 amino acids. V lost 1 base to trimming and J lost 0 bases, with 6 bases between them. Germline loops: CDR1 SQVTM, CDR2 ANQGSEA.

This CDR3 reads CSVGLFGASHEQYF. The CDR3 coding sequence is TGCAGCGTTGGGTTGTTTGGGGCCAGCCACGAGCAGTACTTC. The rearrangement links TRBV29-1 to TRBJ2-7; possible D gene TRBD1, 5 bases. Trimming took off 4 bases at V and 5 bases at J, with 18 bases between the two ends. The germline gives CDR1 SQVTM, CDR2 ANQGSEA. The CDR3 runs 14 residues.

J is TRBJ2-7 and V is TRBV5-4; 7 bases are a match to TRBD2. Germline V CDR1 and CDR2: SGHNT, YYREEE (reference sequence). This CDR3 is 15 amino acids long. Trimming cost V 4 bases and J 1 base; bases outside gene matches: 8. CDR3 in DNA: TGTGCCAGCAGCCGCGGGGGAGCGATTTCCTACGAGCAGTACTTC. Translated, it gives CASSRGGAISYEQYF.

The chain employs TRBV2 and TRBJ1-5; the match to TRBD1 covers 8 bases. This CDR3 has 17 residues. J lost 5 bases, V lost 5 bases, and 14 bases had no gene match. Germline CDR1 is SNHLY and CDR2 is FYNNEI. CDR3: CASSWGAGQGEDQPQHF. The CDR3, as DNA: TGTGCCAGCAGTTGGGGCGCCGGACAGGGCGAGGATCAGCCCCAGCATTTT.

This rearrangement joins TRBV19 to TRBJ1-2, with 9 nucleotides matching TRBD1. V was pared by 4 bases and J by 2 bases, with 11 bases of the junction left unmatched. Germline V CDR1 and CDR2: LNHDA, SQIVND (reference sequence). The CDR3 sequence is 17 residues long. CDR3 loop: CASSTGTGWRANYGYTF. The CDR3 DNA is TGTGCCAGTAGTACCGGGACAGGGTGGCGTGCCAACTATGGCTACACCTTC.

This rearrangement joins TRBV7-8 to TRBJ2-3, with TRBD2 matching 8 bases. The CDR3 has 15 residues. V lost 3 bases and J lost 3; bases outside the gene matches: 5. Germline CDR1 and CDR2: SGHVS and FQNEAQ. CDR3 residues: CASSFVTSVTDTQYF. CDR3 sequence (DNA): TGTGCCAGCAGCTTTGTGACTAGCGTTACAGATACGCAGTATTTT.

This chain connects TRBV9 to TRBJ2-3, with 10 bases lining up with TRBD2. CDR1 SGDLS and CDR2 YYNGEE come from the germline V gene. The junction had 6 bases not matched to a gene; V was cut back by 2 bases and J by 3 bases. CDR3 length: 16 residues. This CDR3 is CASSVGAGGNTDTQYF. CDR3 DNA: TGTGCCAGCAGCGTGGGAGCGGGAGGGAATACAGATACGCAGTATTTT.

The chain is built from TRBV15 and TRBJ2-6; D call uncertain. Germline V gene sequence: CDR1 LNHNV, CDR2 YYDKDF (reference sequence). V lost 3 bases to trimming and J lost 2 bases, with 11 bases between them. The CDR3 is 16 residues long. The CDR3 DNA sequence: TGTGCCACCAGCAGCTTTCGAGGTGCTGGGGCCAACGTCCTGACTTTC. Translated, it gives CATSSFRGAGANVLTF.

J is TRBJ2-7 and V is TRBV11-2; possibly TRBD2 for D (6 bases). CDR1 and CDR2 (germline): SGHAT, FQNNGV. The V end was cut by 3 bases, the J end by 0 bases, with 9 bases between. There are 14 residues in the CDR3. The CDR3 is CASSFLADSYEQYF. The CDR3 region has the DNA TGTGCCAGCAGCTTTTTAGCGGACTCCTACGAGCAGTACTTC.

This chain uses TRBV16 with TRBJ1-2; TRBD1 is a possible D gene (5 bases). The CDR3 is 14 residues long. V was shortened by 0 bases and J by 4 bases, with 9 bases between the two germline ends. Germline V CDR1 and CDR2: KGHSY, FQNENV. Written as DNA, the CDR3 is TGTGCCAGCAGCCAATCAGGGGATAGCTATGGCTACACCTTC. Its protein is CASSQSGDSYGYTF.

The chain combines TRBV5-6 with TRBJ2-1; 9 bases agree with TRBD2. Germline loops: CDR1 SGHDT, CDR2 YYEEEE. The CDR3 totals 13 residues. V shed 4 bases and J 9 bases; nucleotides not matched to a gene: 5. The chain's CDR3 is CASSPAGGVEQFF. CDR3 bases: TGTGCCAGCAGCCCGGCGGGGGGGGTTGAGCAGTTCTTC.